Following are 25 T cell receptor beta chains from one sample sequenced in a study of shared clonotypes between healthy human individuals. Terminally differentiated effector memory CD45RA+ cells were excluded from the naive CD8 cells, which were CD45RO-negative and positively selected for CCR7. Clones were read by immunoSEQ multiplex PCR, and TCRdb kept only the in-frame ones, dropping some. There are about 590,000 clones in the sample; 95% to 96% occur only once, and 0.085% to 0.11% lies in the top ten. The sequenced sample consisted of naive CD8+ T cells sorted from blood. Source of these receptors: a woman aged 25-40 years in good health.

This sequence joins TRBV28 and TRBJ1-4; 8 bases agree with TRBD1. The CDR3 contains 15 residues. Trimming removed 2 bases from V and 4 bases from J; junction bases left unmatched: 3. CDR1 is MDHEN, CDR2 SYDVKM, per germline. The chain's CDR3 is CASSLGTGLNEKLFF. In DNA form, the CDR3 reads TGTGCCAGCAGTTTAGGGACAGGACTTAATGAAAAACTGTTTTTT.

The chain employs TRBV11-1 and TRBJ2-7; D might be TRBD2 (6 bases). The CDR3 has 13 amino acids. Germline CDR1 is SGHAT and CDR2 is FQDESV (reference sequence). Trimming removed 6 bases at V and 0 bases at J, with 9 bases between. The CDR3 sequence is CASRFSGSYEQYF. The CDR3 region has the DNA TGTGCCAGCAGATTTAGCGGCTCCTACGAGCAGTACTTC. The whole variable domain, filled in from reference TRBV11-1 and TRBJ2-7, reads EAEVAQSPRYKITEKSQAVAFWCDPISGHATLYWYRQILGQGPELLVQFQDESVVDDSQLPKDRFSAERLKGVDSTLKIQPAELGDSAMYLCASRFSGSYEQYFGPGTRLTVT.

This clone was detected only once. The genes are TRBV28 and TRBJ1-1; a possible D gene is TRBD1 (6 bases). The CDR3 spans 15 residues. V lost 5 bases, J lost 3 bases, and 16 bases lay in between. In germline, CDR1 is MDHEN, CDR2 SYDVKM. DNA of the CDR3: TGTGCCAGCAGTACAAACAGGGAGGTTGACACTGAAGCTTTCTTT. It codes for CASSTNREVDTEAFF.

This clone has a handful of counts. In the same sample, other DNA sequences code for this CDR3. The chain has TRBV19 and TRBJ2-7; TRBD1 might be the D (5 bases). CDR1 is LNHDA, CDR2 SQIVND, per germline (reference sequence). V shed 6 bases and J shed 4 bases, with 7 bases lying between them. The CDR3 is 11 residues long. The CDR3 nucleotides read TGTGCCAGTAGCCAGGGTTACGAGCAGTACTTC. Protein: CASSQGYEQYF.

The chain employs TRBV7-8 and TRBJ2-1, with TRBD1 matching over 8 bases. Germline V CDR1 and CDR2: SGHVS, FQNEAQ. The CDR3 covers 15 residues. V lost 5 bases to trimming and J lost 7 bases; unmatched junction nucleotides: 10. DNA of the CDR3: TGTGCCAGCAGCACCCGACAGGGGTTTGGAAATGAGCAGTTCTTC. Amino acids: CASSTRQGFGNEQFF.

The genes are TRBV27 and TRBJ2-3, with 7 bases that match TRBD1. CDR3 length: 15 residues. Germline V gene data show CDR1 as MNHEY and CDR2 as SMNVEV (reference sequence). Losses at the gene ends were 3 bases for V and 0 bases for J; bases not matched to a gene: 3. The CDR3: CASSFEQGSTDTQYF. The CDR3 DNA reads TGTGCCAGCAGTTTTGAACAGGGGAGCACAGATACGCAGTATTTT.

The gene calls are TRBV4-1 and TRBJ2-7; D call uncertain. The germline V and J ends were trimmed by 1 base and 4 bases, with 14 bases remaining between them. CDR1 is MGHRA and CDR2 is YSYEKL in the germline V gene. This CDR3 is 15 amino acids long. CDR3 protein: CASSQGGLTEYEQYF. DNA of the CDR3: TGCGCCAGCAGCCAAGGGGGATTAACAGAGTACGAGCAGTACTTC.

The chain links TRBV4-1 to TRBJ2-7; D possibly corresponds to TRBD2 (5 bases). V lost 3 bases and J 6 bases, leaving 18 bases between the germline ends. Per the germline V gene, CDR1 is MGHRA and CDR2 is YSYEKL. This CDR3 is built from 15 residues. The CDR3: CASSQFSGTHGEQYF. The DNA of the CDR3 is TGCGCCAGCAGCCAGTTCTCGGGAACACACGGCGAGCAGTACTTC.

This sequence joins TRBV9 and TRBJ1-1; TRBD1 is a possible D gene (6 bases). This CDR3 is 13 amino acids long. Germline V gene data show CDR1 as SGDLS and CDR2 as YYNGEE. V gave up 1 base and J gave up 4 bases, with 8 bases separating them. The CDR3 DNA reads as TGTGCCAGCAGCGTAACAGGGATCACTGAAGCTTTCTTT. This translates into CASSVTGITEAFF.

The chain couples TRBV7-2 to TRBJ2-7; D ambiguous. Germline V gene lookup returns CDR1 SGHTA and CDR2 FQGNSA. CDR3 length: 13 residues. The V end was cut by 3 bases, the J end by 0 bases, with 6 bases between. CDR3 in amino acids: CASSFLGSYEQYF. The CDR3 nucleotides read TGTGCCAGCAGCTTTTTGGGCTCCTACGAGCAGTACTTC.

The chain links TRBV28 to TRBJ1-6; D is perhaps TRBD1 (5 bases). Per germline, CDR1 MDHEN and CDR2 SYDVKM. Between the trimmed V and J ends, which lost 6 bases and 9 bases, there was a span of 15 bases. This CDR3 spans 14 amino acids. CDR3: CASSSDTGGSPLHF. The CDR3 DNA is TGTGCCAGCAGCTCGGACACAGGAGGTTCACCCCTCCACTTT.

This clone was picked up one time. The chain carries TRBV4-1 and TRBJ1-2; tentative D call: TRBD1 (5 bases). CDR1 and CDR2 (germline): MGHRA, YSYEKL. This CDR3 is built from 15 residues. Between the trimmed V and J ends, which lost 2 bases and 2 bases, there was a span of 12 bases. The CDR3 DNA reads TGCGCCAGCAGCCAATGGGAAGGGACCAACTATGGCTACACCTTC. Its protein is CASSQWEGTNYGYTF.

The chain employs TRBV11-3 and TRBJ1-1, with TRBD1 identical over 7 bases. This CDR3 has 16 residues. V lost 1 base, J lost 1 base, and 6 bases stayed unmatched. Germline lookup yields CDR1 SGHNT and CDR2 YENEEA. Here the CDR3 reads CASSLGGGFGNTEAFF. The CDR3 region has the DNA TGTGCCAGCAGCTTAGGAGGGGGCTTCGGGAACACTGAAGCTTTCTTT.

V usage is TRBV27 and J usage is TRBJ2-7, with D unresolved. Germline V gene data show CDR1 as MNHEY and CDR2 as SMNVEV (reference sequence). The V gene lost 4 bases and the J gene lost 0 bases, with 10 bases spanning the gap. The CDR3 runs 14 residues. CDR3: CASSSQTGSYEQYF. CDR3 coding DNA: TGTGCCAGCAGTTCCCAGACTGGCTCCTACGAGCAGTACTTC.

The chain joins TRBV7-8 to TRBJ2-7, with 7 bases aligning to TRBD1. Germline-derived CDR1 and CDR2 are SGHVS and FQNEAQ. The CDR3 spans 16 residues. Trimming took 6 bases from V and 0 from J; bases not matched to a gene: 11. The chain's CDR3 is CASSLLQGIGSYEQYF. Written as DNA, the CDR3 is TGTGCCAGCAGTTTACTACAGGGGATCGGCTCCTACGAGCAGTACTTC.

The chain links TRBV25-1 to TRBJ2-5, with D perhaps TRBD1 (6 bases). Germline-derived CDR1 and CDR2 are MGHDK and SYGVNS. Trimming cost V 5 bases and J 6 bases, with 25 bases left between them. This CDR3 has 17 residues. CDR3 amino acids: CASSPEPSYRVGKTQYF. CDR3 DNA sequence: TGTGCCAGCAGTCCCGAACCGAGCTACAGGGTTGGGAAGACCCAGTACTTC.

The chain combines TRBV23-1 with TRBJ2-1; D perhaps matches TRBD1 (5 bases). TRBV23-1 counts as an open reading frame of uncertain function. V lost 1 base and J 5 bases, leaving 9 bases between the germline ends. The CDR3 sequence is 14 residues long. CDR3 in DNA: TGCGCCAGCAGTCAATTGCAGGGAAACAATGAGCAGTTCTTC. It codes for CASSQLQGNNEQFF.

This clone was picked up one time. The gene calls are TRBV28 and TRBJ1-5, with D possibly being TRBD1 (5 bases). Trimming stripped 4 bases from V and 0 bases from J, with 25 bases between. Germline lookup yields CDR1 MDHEN and CDR2 SYDVKM. There are 20 residues in the CDR3. CDR3 sequence reads: CASSSRESGGVPRSNQPQHF. Written as DNA, the CDR3 is TGTGCCAGCAGTTCTCGGGAATCTGGGGGGGTTCCTCGTAGCAATCAGCCCCAGCATTTT.

This chain links TRBV6-6 with TRBJ1-2; 8 bases are shared with TRBD1. This CDR3 contains 14 residues. Germline lookup yields CDR1 MNHNY and CDR2 SVGAGI (reference sequence). The CDR3 spells CATSPETGVFGYTF. In DNA, the CDR3 is TGTGCTACAAGCCCCGAGACAGGGGTGTTTGGCTACACCTTC.

This sequence joins TRBV4-1 and TRBJ2-1; 7 bases agree with TRBD2. The V segment lost 0 bases and the J segment 0 bases; nucleotides outside the gene matches: 5. Germline loops: CDR1 MGHRA, CDR2 YSYEKL. The CDR3 is 17 amino acids. The CDR3: CASSQERGGSSYNEQFF. CDR3 nucleotides: TGCGCCAGCAGCCAAGAACGAGGCGGGAGCTCCTACAATGAGCAGTTCTTC.

The chain is built from TRBV7-9 and TRBJ2-5; 11 bases line up with TRBD1. This CDR3 spans 16 amino acids. CDR1 and CDR2 (germline): SEHNR, FQNEAQ (reference sequence). V shed 7 bases and J 5 bases; nucleotides not matched to a gene: 12. The CDR3 DNA is TGTGCCAGCAACTACCCCGGGACAGGGGGTGGCGAGACCCAGTACTTC. Translated: CASNYPGTGGGETQYF.

The chain is built from TRBV28 and TRBJ2-7; D is unclear. The CDR3 is 13 amino acids. The V gene lost 5 bases and the J gene lost 6 bases, with 14 bases spanning the gap. Germline values: CDR1 MDHEN, CDR2 SYDVKM. The CDR3 here is CASSLTPGSEQYF. The CDR3 DNA reads TGTGCCAGCAGTCTCACGCCCGGATCCGAGCAGTACTTC.

J is TRBJ1-2 and V is TRBV6-5, with 7 bases matching TRBD1. J gave up 6 bases and V 2 bases, and 6 bases lay outside the gene matches. Per germline, CDR1 MNHEY and CDR2 SVGAGI. The length of the CDR3 is 14 residues. CDR3: CASSYGGGVHGYTF. CDR3 bases: TGTGCCAGCAGTTACGGAGGGGGCGTTCATGGCTACACCTTC.

This rearrangement joins TRBV4-1 to TRBJ1-5, with D possibly being TRBD1 (5 bases). Germline V gene sequence: CDR1 MGHRA, CDR2 YSYEKL. This CDR3 is 18 amino acids long. The germline V and J ends were trimmed by 2 bases and 1 base, with 18 bases remaining between them. The CDR3 here is CASSQHTTVTISNQPQHF. CDR3 in DNA: TGCGCCAGCAGCCAACATACGACAGTGACTATAAGCAATCAGCCCCAGCATTTT.

For this clone: Distinct nucleotide sequences in the sample also encode this CDR3. This chain joins TRBV27 and TRBJ2-3, with D maybe TRBD2 (6 bases). Germline CDR1 is MNHEY and CDR2 is SMNVEV (reference sequence). The CDR3 spans 14 residues. The ends were cut back, 6 bases at V and 0 bases at J, with 10 bases in the middle. The CDR3 DNA follows: TGTGCCAGCAGCCCCGGGACTAGCACAGATACGCAGTATTTT. As protein: CASSPGTSTDTQYF.